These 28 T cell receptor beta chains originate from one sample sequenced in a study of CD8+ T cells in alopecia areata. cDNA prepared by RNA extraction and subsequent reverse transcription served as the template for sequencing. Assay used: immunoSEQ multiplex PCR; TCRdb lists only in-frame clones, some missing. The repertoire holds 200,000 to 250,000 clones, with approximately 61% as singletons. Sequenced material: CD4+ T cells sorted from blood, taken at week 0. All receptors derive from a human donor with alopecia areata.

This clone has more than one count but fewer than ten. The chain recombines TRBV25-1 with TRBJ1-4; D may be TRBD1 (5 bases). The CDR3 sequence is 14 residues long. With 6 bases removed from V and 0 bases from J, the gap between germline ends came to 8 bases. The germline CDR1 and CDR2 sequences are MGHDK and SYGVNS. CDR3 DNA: TGTGCCAGCAGCCCGACAGCAACTAATGAAAAACTGTTTTTT. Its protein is CASSPTATNEKLFF.

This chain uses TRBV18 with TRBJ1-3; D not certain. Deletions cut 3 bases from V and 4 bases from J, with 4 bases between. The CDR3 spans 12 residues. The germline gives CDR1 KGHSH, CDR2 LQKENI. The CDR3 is CASSPQGNTIYF. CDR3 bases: TGTGCCAGCTCACCTCAGGGAAACACCATATATTTT.

CDR3 protein: CASSQEQVGGELFF. Written as DNA, the CDR3 is TGCGCCAGCAGCCAAGAACAAGTAGGCGGGGAGCTGTTTTTT. The chain combines TRBV4-1 with TRBJ2-2, with unresolved D. V lost 0 bases to trimming and J lost 7 bases, with 9 bases between them. This CDR3 has 14 amino acids. CDR1 is MGHRA, CDR2 YSYEKL, per germline.

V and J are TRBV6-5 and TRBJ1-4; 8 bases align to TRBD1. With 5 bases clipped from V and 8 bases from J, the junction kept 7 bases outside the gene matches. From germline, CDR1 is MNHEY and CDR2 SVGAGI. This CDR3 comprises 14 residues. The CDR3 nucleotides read TGTGCCAGCAGTACCGACAGGGGATCCGAAAAACTGTTTTTT. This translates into CASSTDRGSEKLFF.

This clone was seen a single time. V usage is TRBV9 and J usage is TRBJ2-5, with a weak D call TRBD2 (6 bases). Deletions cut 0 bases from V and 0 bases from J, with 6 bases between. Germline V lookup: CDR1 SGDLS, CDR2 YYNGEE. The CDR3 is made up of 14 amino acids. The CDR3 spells CASSVGDYQETQYF. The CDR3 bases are TGTGCCAGCAGCGTAGGGGACTACCAAGAGACCCAGTACTTC.

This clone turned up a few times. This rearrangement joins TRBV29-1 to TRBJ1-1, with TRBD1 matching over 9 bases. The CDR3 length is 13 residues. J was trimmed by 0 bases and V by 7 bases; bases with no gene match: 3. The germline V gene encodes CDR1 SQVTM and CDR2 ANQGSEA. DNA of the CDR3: TGCAGCGCGGACAGGGGTATGAACACTGAAGCTTTCTTT. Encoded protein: CSADRGMNTEAFF.

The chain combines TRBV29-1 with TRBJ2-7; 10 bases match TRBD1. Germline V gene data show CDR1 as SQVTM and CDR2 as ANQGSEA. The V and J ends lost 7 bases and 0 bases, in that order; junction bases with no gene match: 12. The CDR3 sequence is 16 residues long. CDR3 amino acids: CSASGTGETPSYEQYF. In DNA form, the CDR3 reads TGCAGCGCCTCCGGGACAGGGGAAACCCCCTCCTACGAGCAGTACTTC.

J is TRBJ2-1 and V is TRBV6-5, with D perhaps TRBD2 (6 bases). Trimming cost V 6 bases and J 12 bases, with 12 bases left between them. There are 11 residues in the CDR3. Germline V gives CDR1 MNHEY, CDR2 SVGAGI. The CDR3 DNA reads TGTGCCAGCAGCCCCGGGAGTCGGCAGTTCTTC. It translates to CASSPGSRQFF.

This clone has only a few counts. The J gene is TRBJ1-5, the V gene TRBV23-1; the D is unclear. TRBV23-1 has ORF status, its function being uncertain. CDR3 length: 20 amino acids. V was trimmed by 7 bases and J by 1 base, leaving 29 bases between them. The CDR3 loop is CASTARRKHSNSSSNQPQHF. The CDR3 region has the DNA TGCGCCAGCACTGCGAGGCGAAAGCACTCAAACTCGAGCAGCAATCAGCCCCAGCATTTT.

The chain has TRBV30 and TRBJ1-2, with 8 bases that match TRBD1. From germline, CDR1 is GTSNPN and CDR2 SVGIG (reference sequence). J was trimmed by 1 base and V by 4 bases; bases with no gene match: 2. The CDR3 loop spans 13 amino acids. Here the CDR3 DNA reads TGTGCCTGGAAGACAGGGGATAACTATGGCTACACCTTC. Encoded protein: CAWKTGDNYGYTF.

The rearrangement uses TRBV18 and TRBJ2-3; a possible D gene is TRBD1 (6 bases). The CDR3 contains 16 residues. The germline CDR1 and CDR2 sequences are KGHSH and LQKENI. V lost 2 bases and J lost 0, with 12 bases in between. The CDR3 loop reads CASSPIGQGSTDTQYF. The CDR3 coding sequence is TGTGCCAGCTCACCAATTGGTCAGGGGAGCACAGATACGCAGTATTTT.

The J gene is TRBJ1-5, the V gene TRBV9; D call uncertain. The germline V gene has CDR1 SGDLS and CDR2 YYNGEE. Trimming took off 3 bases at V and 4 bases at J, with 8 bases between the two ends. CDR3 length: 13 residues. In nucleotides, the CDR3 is TGTGCCAGCAGCGCCAGAGGGAATCAGCCCCAGCATTTT. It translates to CASSARGNQPQHF.

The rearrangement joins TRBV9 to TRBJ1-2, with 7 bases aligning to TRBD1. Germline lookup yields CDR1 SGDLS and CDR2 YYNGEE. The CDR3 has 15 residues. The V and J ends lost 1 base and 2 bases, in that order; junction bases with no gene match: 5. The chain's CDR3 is CASSVYQGGNYGYTF. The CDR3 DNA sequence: TGTGCCAGCAGCGTATATCAGGGGGGAAACTATGGCTACACCTTC.

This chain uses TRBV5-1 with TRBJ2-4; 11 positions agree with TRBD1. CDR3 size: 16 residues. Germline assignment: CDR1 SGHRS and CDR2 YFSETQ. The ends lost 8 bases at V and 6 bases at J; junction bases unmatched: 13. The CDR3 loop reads CASAPDWDRGGNIQYF. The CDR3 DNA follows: TGCGCCAGTGCCCCCGACTGGGACAGGGGGGGAAACATTCAGTACTTC.

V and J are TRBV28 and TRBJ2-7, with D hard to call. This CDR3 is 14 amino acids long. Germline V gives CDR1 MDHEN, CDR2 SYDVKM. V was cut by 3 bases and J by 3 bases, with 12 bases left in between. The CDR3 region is CASSFPGYLYEQYF. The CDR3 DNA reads TGTGCCAGCAGTTTCCCGGGCTACCTCTACGAGCAGTACTTC.

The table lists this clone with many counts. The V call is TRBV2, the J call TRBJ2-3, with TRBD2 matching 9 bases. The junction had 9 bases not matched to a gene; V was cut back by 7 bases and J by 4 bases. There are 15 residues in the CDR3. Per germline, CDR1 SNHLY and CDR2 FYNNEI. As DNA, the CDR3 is TGTGCCAGCACCCGGCCTAGCGGGAAGTCAGATACGCAGTATTTT. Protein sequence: CASTRPSGKSDTQYF.

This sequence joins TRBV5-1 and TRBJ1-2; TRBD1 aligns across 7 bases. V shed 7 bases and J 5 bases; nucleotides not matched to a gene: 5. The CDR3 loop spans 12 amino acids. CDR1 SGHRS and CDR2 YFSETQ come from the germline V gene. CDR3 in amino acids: CASQGQTYGYTF. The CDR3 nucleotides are TGCGCCAGCCAGGGACAGACATATGGCTACACCTTC.

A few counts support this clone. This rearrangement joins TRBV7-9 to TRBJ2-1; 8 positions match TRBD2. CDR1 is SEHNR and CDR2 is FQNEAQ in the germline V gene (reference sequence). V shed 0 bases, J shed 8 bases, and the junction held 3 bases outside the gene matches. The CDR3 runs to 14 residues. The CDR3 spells CASSLASGVDEQFF. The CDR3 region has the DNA TGTGCCAGCAGCTTAGCTAGCGGGGTCGATGAGCAGTTCTTC.

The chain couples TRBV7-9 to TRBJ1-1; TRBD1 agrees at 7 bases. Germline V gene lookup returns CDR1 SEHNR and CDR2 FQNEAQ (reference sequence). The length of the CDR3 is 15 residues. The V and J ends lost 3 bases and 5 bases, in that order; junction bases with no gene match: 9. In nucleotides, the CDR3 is TGTGCCAGCAGCTTCGACCCTCCCAGGGGGACTGAAGCTTTCTTT. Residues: CASSFDPPRGTEAFF.

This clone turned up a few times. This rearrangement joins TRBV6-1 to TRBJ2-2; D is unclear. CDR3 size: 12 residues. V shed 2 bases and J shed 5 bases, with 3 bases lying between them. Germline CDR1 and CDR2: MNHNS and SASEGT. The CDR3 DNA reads TGTGCCAGCAGTGAACTGACCGGGGAGCTGTTTTTT. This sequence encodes CASSELTGELFF.

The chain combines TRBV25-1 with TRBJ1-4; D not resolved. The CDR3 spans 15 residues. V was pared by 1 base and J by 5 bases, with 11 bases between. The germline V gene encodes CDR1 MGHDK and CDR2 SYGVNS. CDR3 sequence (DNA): TGTGCCAGCAGTGAATTCAAGGGAGGGAATGAAAAACTGTTTTTT. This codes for CASSEFKGGNEKLFF.

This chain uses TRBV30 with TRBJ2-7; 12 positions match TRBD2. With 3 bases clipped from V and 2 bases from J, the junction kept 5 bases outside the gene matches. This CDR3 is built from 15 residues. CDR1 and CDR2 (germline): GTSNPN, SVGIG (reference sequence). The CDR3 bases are TGTGCCTGGAGACTAGCGGGGGGCTCAACCTACGAGCAGTACTTC. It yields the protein CAWRLAGGSTYEQYF.

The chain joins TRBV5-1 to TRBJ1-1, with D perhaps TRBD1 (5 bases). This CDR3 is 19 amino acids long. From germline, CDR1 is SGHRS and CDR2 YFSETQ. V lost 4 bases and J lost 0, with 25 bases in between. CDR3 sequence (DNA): TGCGCCAGCAGCCCCGGTGGGGCAGGGATCGGAAAGATGAACACTGAAGCTTTCTTT. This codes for CASSPGGAGIGKMNTEAFF.

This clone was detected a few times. Here the CDR3 reads CASSQGRRRGETQYF. The CDR3 nucleotides read TGCGCCAGCAGCCAAGGGAGGAGGCGCGGGGAGACCCAGTACTTC. The V gene is TRBV4-1, the J gene TRBJ2-5; D might be TRBD2 (5 bases). Germline CDR1 and CDR2: MGHRA and YSYEKL. The CDR3 spans 15 residues. With 1 base removed from V and 5 bases from J, the gap between germline ends came to 14 bases.

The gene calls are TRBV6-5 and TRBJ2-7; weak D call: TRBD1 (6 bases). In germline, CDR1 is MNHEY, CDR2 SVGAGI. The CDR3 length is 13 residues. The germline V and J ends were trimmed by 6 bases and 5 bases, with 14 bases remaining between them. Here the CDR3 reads CASRPQGADEQYF. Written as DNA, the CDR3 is TGTGCCAGCAGACCACAGGGTGCGGACGAGCAGTACTTC.

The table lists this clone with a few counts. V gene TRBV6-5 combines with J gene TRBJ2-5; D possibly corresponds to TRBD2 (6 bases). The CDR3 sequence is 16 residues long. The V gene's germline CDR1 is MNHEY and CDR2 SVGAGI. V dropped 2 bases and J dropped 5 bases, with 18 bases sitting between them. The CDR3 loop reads CASSYRGTGGGETQYF. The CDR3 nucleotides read TGTGCCAGCAGTTACCGAGGGACGGGCGGAGGGGAGACCCAGTACTTC.

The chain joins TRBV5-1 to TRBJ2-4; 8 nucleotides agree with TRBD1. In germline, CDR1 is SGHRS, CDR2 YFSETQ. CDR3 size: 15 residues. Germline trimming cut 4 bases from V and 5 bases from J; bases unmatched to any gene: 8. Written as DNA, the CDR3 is TGCGCCAGCAGCCAGATGGGACAGGAGCAAAACATTCAGTACTTC. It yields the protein CASSQMGQEQNIQYF.

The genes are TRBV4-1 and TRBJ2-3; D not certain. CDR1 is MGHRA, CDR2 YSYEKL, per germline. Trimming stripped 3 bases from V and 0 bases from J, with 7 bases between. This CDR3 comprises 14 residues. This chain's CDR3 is CASSHRVSTDTQYF. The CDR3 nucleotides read TGCGCCAGCAGCCACCGAGTTAGCACAGATACGCAGTATTTT.